This is a list of T cell receptor beta chains from one sample in a study of shared clonotypes between healthy human individuals. Profiled with immunoSEQ multiplex PCR; TCRdb holds only in-frame clones, not every one. The table records 2 million to 2.5 million clones, 90% to 97% of them present only once. Sequencing was performed on naive CD4+ T cells sorted from blood. The receptors were gathered from a man aged 18 to 35 in good health. The CDR3 runs from the conserved cysteine through the conserved F or W. D genes are given only for firm matches. A clone size is listed for some rows: how often the clone was seen (once, few, many), or a class if it is expanded.

D	V	length	J	size	DNA	CDR3
.	TRBV29-1	13	TRBJ2-1	.	TGCAGCGTTGAACCGAGTTCCTACAATGAGCAGTTCTTC	CSVEPSSYNEQFF
.	TRBV28	13	TRBJ1-1	once	TGTGCCAGCAGAGGAGGGGGGAGGACTGAAGCTTTCTTT	CASRGGGRTEAFF
.	TRBV7-2	14	TRBJ1-4	.	TGTGCCAGCAGCTTAAGTCGAGGAGGCGAAAAACTGTTTTTT	CASSLSRGGEKLFF
.	TRBV5-6	14	TRBJ2-7	.	TGTGCCAGCAGGACAAGACGGACTACCTACGAGCAGTACTTC	CASRTRRTTYEQYF
TRBD1	TRBV27	14	TRBJ1-6	.	TGTGCCAGCAGTACCGACAGGGAGAATTCACCCCTCCACTTT	CASSTDRENSPLHF
TRBD2	TRBV6-5	16	TRBJ2-1	.	TGTGCCAGCAGTTACGAGGCGGGAGGGCCGAGGAATGAGCAGTTCTTC	CASSYEAGGPRNEQFF
.	TRBV30	13	TRBJ1-1	.	TGTGCCTTCAAGGGGGGCGGAAACACTGAAGCTTTCTTT	CAFKGGGNTEAFF
TRBD2	TRBV5-4	16	TRBJ2-5	.	TGTGCCAGCAGCCCCCTACGGACTAGCGGCTCGGGGACCCAGTACTTC	CASSPLRTSGSGTQYF
TRBD1	TRBV27	16	TRBJ2-7	.	TGTGCCAGCAGTTTGGTGGGACAGTTCAGCTCCTACGAGCAGTACTTC	CASSLVGQFSSYEQYF
TRBD1	TRBV5-1	14	TRBJ1-6	.	TGCGCCAGCAGCCAGGGACAGCTTGGCTCACCCCTCCACTTT	CASSQGQLGSPLHF
.	TRBV5-1	15	TRBJ1-3	.	TGCGCCAGCAGCTTGGAGGCCCAGGAAGGAAACACCATATATTTT	CASSLEAQEGNTIYF
.	TRBV2	15	TRBJ2-7	.	TGTGCCAGCACCCTTTGGCGCAATCAGGGACACGAGCAGTACTTC	CASTLWRNQGHEQYF
.	TRBV5-4	14	TRBJ1-6	.	TGTGCCAGCAGCTCCGCAGGGGAGGGTTCACCCCTCCACTTT	CASSSAGEGSPLHF
TRBD1	TRBV10-3	14	TRBJ2-5	.	TGTGCCATCGGGGACAGTCGGGGTGAAGAGACCCAGTACTTC	CAIGDSRGEETQYF
TRBD1	TRBV6-6	14	TRBJ1-5	.	TGTGCCAGCAGAGCGGGACAGGGGGTTCGGCCCCAGCATTTT	CASRAGQGVRPQHF
.	TRBV7-2	16	TRBJ2-1	.	TGTGCCAGCAGCTTACAGGGCGGTAGCTCCTACAATGAGCAGTTCTTC	CASSLQGGSSYNEQFF
TRBD2	TRBV18	14	TRBJ2-1	once	TGTGCCAGCTCTCGGACTAGCGAGTACAATGAGCAGTTCTTC	CASSRTSEYNEQFF
.	TRBV10-3	14	TRBJ1-1	.	TGTGCCATCAGTGAGTCGTCTCTGAACACTGAAGCTTTCTTT	CAISESSLNTEAFF
TRBD2	TRBV5-4	16	TRBJ2-2	.	TGTGCCAGCAGCCCCTCGCGGGGGGCAATAACCGGGGAGCTGTTTTTT	CASSPSRGAITGELFF
TRBD1	TRBV6-1	15	TRBJ2-4	.	TGTGCCAGCAGTGGGGGACAGATAGCCAAAAACATTCAGTACTTC	CASSGGQIAKNIQYF
TRBD1	TRBV30	12	TRBJ1-1	.	TGTGCCTGGGGGGACAGGGGAACTGAAGCTTTCTTT	CAWGDRGTEAFF
TRBD2	TRBV5-4	14	TRBJ2-5	.	TGTGCCAGCAGTCTGACTAGCGTACAAGAGACCCAGTACTTC	CASSLTSVQETQYF